This T cell receptor beta chain was profiled in a study of graft-versus-host responses after intestinal transplantation (dated by TCRdb to the early 2020s). Study-wide context: Multivisceral, liver-intestinal, or isolated intestinal transplants were received by the recipients. Rather than going through the commercial service, samples from three later patients were sequenced in-house on an Illumina MiSeq and processed with MiXCR. After intestinal transplantation, graft-versus-host and host-versus-graft alloreactive T cell clones in the graft, circulation and bone marrow were tracked using bulk TCR-beta CDR3 sequencing. A peak of at least 4% donor T cells among recipient peripheral blood mononuclear cells was the definition used for donor T cell macrochimerism. All recipients received anti-thymocyte globulin induction followed by maintenance tacrolimus and steroids for approximately 3 years. The cohort enrolled under 25 intestinal transplant recipients including one retransplant, and a few patients lacking pretransplant specimens were excluded. Alloreactive clones were identified by sequencing pre-transplant mixed lymphocyte reaction products and comparing these products with unstimulated pre-transplant donor and recipient T cells. Study-wide conclusions, independent of this receptor: In patients with donor T cell macrochimerism, the allografts had high GvH to HvG T cell clonal ratios. GvH clones were detected in recipient bone marrow, and some of these GvH clones were observed earlier in ileal mucosa or blood, consistent with an intestinal mucosal origin. The conclusions were limited by the relatively low number and heterogeneity of the intestinal transplant patients. Early after transplant, peak levels of circulating GvH clones were found to be associated with declines in HvG clones.

CDR1 is given as MNHNS and CDR2 as SASEGT, both from the germline V gene. Measured from the cysteine to the phenylalanine, the CDR3 is 14 residues long. Only CDR3 DNA remains: 42 bases, in frame from the first base. Compared with germline, V lacks 5 bases and J lacks 6 bases; bases without a gene match: 3. With respect to this clone: Its specific antigen is unknown. Base quality data are lacking; no much larger clone is found one base away.

Library preparation was by the immunoSEQ multiplex PCR assay. In most patients, genomic DNA was isolated using the Qiagen DNeasy Blood and Tissue Kit and sent frozen to Adaptive Biotechnologies for TCR sequencing. For most patients, genomic DNA was subjected to high-throughput TCR-beta CDR3 sequencing by Adaptive Biotechnologies. In the source study's methods: Adaptive's ImmunoSEQ software supplied the TCR sequencing data for around 19 patients, while MiXCR and VDJtools were used to process three other patients. To correct CD4 versus CD8 sorting errors, any sequence found in both subsets at a frequency ratio below 5:1 was removed. CDR3 nucleotide sequences shared between donor and recipient were removed because the origin of such sequences could not be assigned. To count as alloreactive, a clone needed at least 2-fold expansion over unstimulated cells and a minimum CFSE-low frequency of 0.002% (template counts) or 0.001% (read counts). Mappable clones were those detected in sequenced pre-transplant spleen, lymph node, or MLR CFSE-low populations of the donor or recipient. Cumulative frequency of alloreactive clones was calculated as a percentage of all sequences weighted by copy number. This is the immuneACCESS table as TCRdb keeps it, with only in-frame sequences that have V and J called. A part of the clones is gone; compared with another copy, unresolved V genes explain less than half, and the rest is unexplained. V and J calls plus clone size are reproduced from that table; the DNA served to infer D and trimming. Within this sample are 80,000 to 100,000 clones, with roughly four fifths of them counted one time only. The ten largest account for 17% of the sample.

The meaning of the sample's time point label: cells obtained before transplantation from donor or recipient. CD3+CD4+ and CD3+CD8+ populations were FACS-sorted from unstimulated pre-transplant donor and recipient cells taken from spleen or lymph nodes. The chain uses TRBV6-1 and TRBJ2-2; the central 10 bases match TRBD2. This receptor was taken from a human donor who received an intestinal transplant. The input for sequencing was unstimulated CD8+ T cells sorted from spleen or lymph node cells, taken before intestinal transplant. The CDR3 has the sequence CASSLAGVAGELFF. The sequenced DNA is TGTGCCAGCAGTCTAGCGGGGGTGGCCGGGGAGCTGTTTTTT.